Below are 29 T cell receptor beta chains sequenced from a single sample in a study of vaccination and CD4 T cells after COVID-19. These TCRs' antigens remain unknown. Cultured CD4+ T-cell DNA underwent Oncomine TCR Beta short-read sequencing. One entry per CDR3 protein results from TCRdb running MiXCR on the PCR reads. The sample yields about 19,000 distinct CDR3 sequences, about half seen once. Treatment given: approximately 11-day PBMC culture with coronavirus spike peptide pools or control peptides (ViraFEST assay). The specimen was CD4+ T cells from blood, cultured in vitro, collected before SARS-CoV-2 vaccination. The source of these receptors is a human donor who had recovered from COVID-19.

There are a few counts of this clonotype. The V gene is TRBV7-6, the J gene TRBJ2-2; TRBD2 is a possible D gene (5 bases). Germline CDR1 SGHVS, CDR2 FNYEAQ. This CDR3 contains 16 residues. V lost 0 bases and J lost 4, with 12 bases in between. The chain's CDR3 is CASSLASRAGTGELFF. The CDR3 nucleotides read TGTGCCAGCAGCTTAGCGTCGAGGGCTGGCACCGGGGAGCTGTTTTTT.

This clonotype was seen just once. The chain links TRBV7-8 to TRBJ1-3; D remains ambiguous. Germline CDR1 and CDR2: SGHVS and FQNEAQ. V lost 0 bases, J lost 1 base, and 7 bases lay in between. The CDR3 consists of 15 residues. The CDR3 nucleotides are TGTGCCAGCAGCTTAGCGCGTGGGTCTGGAAACACCATATATTTT. Translated: CASSLARGSGNTIYF.

V gene TRBV27 combines with J gene TRBJ1-5; unclear D gene. The CDR3 has 15 amino acids. V was pared by 1 base and J by 0 bases, with 7 bases between. Germline values: CDR1 MNHEY, CDR2 SMNVEV (reference sequence). The DNA for the CDR3 is TGTGCCAGCAGTTTATGGGGTGTTAGCAATCAGCCCCAGCATTTT. Protein sequence: CASSLWGVSNQPQHF.

Worth noting for this clonotype: The conserved phenylalanine or tryptophan normally closing the CDR3 is absent here, so this likely arose from a read error. The chain links TRBV20-1 to TRBJ2-1; TRBD2 agrees at 8 bases. The CDR3 has 17 amino acids. J lost 3 bases, V lost 6 bases, and 16 bases had no gene match. CDR1 is DFQATT and CDR2 is SNEGSKA in the germline V gene (reference sequence). CDR3 region: CSAVQPKGLGFYNEQFL. The CDR3 region has the DNA TGCAGTGCCGTTCAGCCCAAGGGACTAGGCTTCTACAATGAGCAGTTCCTC.

This clonotype was seen only a few times. The genes are TRBV21-1 and TRBJ2-3; the table's D call, TRBD2, has no DNA check behind it. TRBV21-1 is tagged as a pseudogene. The CDR3 runs 16 residues. The CDR3 protein is CASSKRTAGVPDTQYF. CDR3 nucleotide sequence: TGTGCCAGCAGCAAAAGGACAGCGGGAGTACCAGATACGCAGTATTTT.

The J gene is TRBJ2-5, the V gene TRBV6-1; D remains ambiguous. V lost 2 bases, J lost 7 bases, and 11 bases lay in between. This CDR3 has 13 amino acids. Germline V gene sequence: CDR1 MNHNS, CDR2 SASEGT. CDR3 amino acids: CASSERPDGTQYF. CDR3 in DNA: TGTGCCAGCAGTGAAAGACCCGATGGGACCCAGTACTTC.

This chain joins TRBV5-4 and TRBJ2-1; 12 nucleotides agree with TRBD2. The CDR3 runs to 15 residues. Germline V CDR1 and CDR2: SGHNT, YYREEE (reference sequence). The J segment lost 5 bases and the V segment lost 3 bases, leaving 3 bases of the junction unmatched. The CDR3 is CASSSRTSGNNEQFF. CDR3 sequence (DNA): TGTGCCAGCAGCTCGCGGACTAGCGGGAACAATGAGCAGTTCTTC. Supplemented by reference TRBV5-4 and TRBJ2-1, the full variable domain reads ETGVTQSPTHLIKTRGQQVTLRCSSQSGHNTVSWYQQALGQGPQFIFQYYREEENGRGNFPPRFSGLQFPNYSSELNVNALELDDSALYLCASSSRTSGNNEQFFGPGTRLTVL.

Here the CDR3 reads CASSLVGSSAWSYEQYF. CDR3 sequence (DNA): TGTGCCAGCAGCTTAGTGGGTTCTAGCGCCTGGTCTTACGAGCAGTACTTC. This chain connects TRBV11-2 to TRBJ2-7; TRBD2 is a possible D gene (6 bases). The CDR3 totals 17 residues. Trimming stripped 1 base from V and 4 bases from J, with 20 bases between. From germline, CDR1 is SGHAT and CDR2 FQNNGV.

The J gene is TRBJ2-3, the V gene TRBV5-4; D remains unclear. This CDR3 region has 14 residues. V lost 2 bases and J 0 bases, leaving 7 bases between the germline ends. The germline CDR1 and CDR2 sequences are SGHNT and YYREEE (reference sequence). CDR3 protein: CASSFTESTDTQYF. CDR3 DNA sequence: TGTGCCAGCAGCTTTACGGAAAGCACAGATACGCAGTATTTT.

The J gene is TRBJ2-5, the V gene TRBV28; 7 bases line up with TRBD1. Losses at the gene ends were 6 bases for V and 0 bases for J; bases not matched to a gene: 10. The CDR3 has 16 amino acids. Germline assignment: CDR1 MDHEN and CDR2 SYDVKM. For the CDR3, the DNA is TGTGCCAGCAGGGAAGACAGGGTGGGGGACCAAGAGACCCAGTACTTC. It encodes CASREDRVGDQETQYF.

The J gene is TRBJ2-1, the V gene TRBV6-1; D remains unclear. The germline CDR1 and CDR2 sequences are MNHNS and SASEGT. V lost 2 bases and J 9 bases, leaving 8 bases between the germline ends. CDR3 length equals 12 residues. Here the CDR3 reads CASSEKLGEQFF. The CDR3 DNA sequence: TGTGCCAGCAGTGAAAAGTTGGGTGAGCAGTTCTTC.

The chain is built from TRBV10-3 and TRBJ2-3; perhaps TRBD2 as D (5 bases). Germline values: CDR1 ENHRY, CDR2 SYGVKD. This CDR3 is built from 14 residues. V dropped 10 bases and J dropped 2 bases, with 16 bases sitting between them. The DNA of the CDR3 is TGTGCCACCTCAAGCGGTTCGGACACAGATACGCAGTATTTT. The encoded protein is CATSSGSDTDTQYF.

The chain combines TRBV28 with TRBJ2-5; no clear D. The CDR3 runs to 11 residues. Germline V gene data show CDR1 as MDHEN and CDR2 as SYDVKM. The V and J ends lost 4 bases and 2 bases respectively, with 2 bases between them. CDR3 sequence reads: CASSSQETQYF. CDR3 sequence (DNA): TGTGCCAGCAGTTCACAAGAGACCCAGTACTTC.

The chain has TRBV28 and TRBJ2-1; D is tentatively TRBD1 or TRBD2 (7 bases each). CDR1 and CDR2 from the germline V gene are MDHEN and SYDVKM. The CDR3 is made up of 17 amino acids. Trimming took 4 bases from V and 0 from J, leaving 16 bases between them. The CDR3 sequence is CASSSGGTASSYNEQFF. CDR3 sequence (DNA): TGTGCCAGCAGTTCCGGGGGGACAGCGAGCTCCTACAATGAGCAGTTCTTC.

This clonotype showed up just once. The chain is built from TRBV4-1 and TRBJ2-3; D remains ambiguous. This CDR3 is built from 15 residues. V was clipped by 1 base and J by 2 bases, with 10 bases between them. Per the germline V gene, CDR1 is MGHRA and CDR2 is YSYEKL. The CDR3 DNA follows: TGCGCCAGCAGCCAAGTGGGCACCACCACAGATACGCAGTATTTT. Translating it yields CASSQVGTTTDTQYF.

The chain has TRBV28 and TRBJ1-2; D is possibly TRBD1 (5 bases). Germline V gives CDR1 MDHEN, CDR2 SYDVKM. V shed 6 bases and J shed 7 bases, with 15 bases lying between them. The CDR3 is made up of 13 amino acids. The CDR3 DNA follows: TGTGCCAGCAGCCCATCGGGGACGCGTGGCTACACCTTC. It specifies CASSPSGTRGYTF.

The chain uses TRBV19 and TRBJ1-5, with TRBD1 matching over 7 bases. Trimming took 8 bases from V and 6 from J; bases not matched to a gene: 10. Germline loops: CDR1 LNHDA, CDR2 SQIVND (reference sequence). The CDR3 spans 14 residues. The CDR3: CASQQQGLFQPQHF. CDR3 DNA: TGTGCCAGTCAACAACAGGGGTTGTTTCAGCCCCAGCATTTT.

V gene TRBV6-1 combines with J gene TRBJ2-3; D perhaps matches TRBD2 (6 bases). Germline CDR1 MNHNS, CDR2 SASEGT. The CDR3 length is 11 residues. V dropped 7 bases and J dropped 5 bases, with 7 bases sitting between them. CDR3 DNA sequence: TGTGCCAGCATGCGGGGAGATACGCAGTATTTT. Translation: CASMRGDTQYF.

This clonotype was observed a few times. The J gene is TRBJ2-5, the V gene TRBV20-1; a possible D gene is TRBD1 (5 bases). Trimming took off 2 bases at V and 5 bases at J, with 15 bases between the two ends. This CDR3 spans 14 amino acids. The germline V gene encodes CDR1 DFQATT and CDR2 SNEGSKA (reference sequence). CDR3 coding DNA: TGCAGTGCTAGACCCTCTGGACAAATCGAGACCCAGTACTTC. Amino acids: CSARPSGQIETQYF.

The genes are TRBV20-1 and TRBJ1-5, with unresolved D. The CDR3 loop spans 15 amino acids. V lost 3 bases, J lost 0 bases, and 12 bases lay in between. Germline values: CDR1 DFQATT, CDR2 SNEGSKA (reference sequence). The CDR3 is CSASPSGYSNQPQHF. The CDR3 DNA is TGCAGTGCTAGCCCCTCGGGGTATAGCAATCAGCCCCAGCATTTT.

The chain combines TRBV6-1 with TRBJ1-5, with D perhaps matching TRBD1 (6 bases). There are 16 residues in the CDR3. In germline, CDR1 is MNHNS, CDR2 SASEGT. V gave up 6 bases and J gave up 7 bases, with 22 bases separating them. Written as DNA, the CDR3 is TGTGCCAGCAGACGTGTGCGGGACACAGGAAACCAGCCCCAGCATTTT. Translating it yields CASRRVRDTGNQPQHF.

The rearrangement links TRBV6-1 to TRBJ1-5, with D possibly being TRBD1 (5 bases). V was pared by 5 bases and J by 1 base, with 6 bases between. The germline V gene has CDR1 MNHNS and CDR2 SASEGT. The CDR3 spans 13 residues. The DNA for the CDR3 is TGTGCCAGCAGTAGACAGAGCAATCAGCCCCAGCATTTT. Its translation: CASSRQSNQPQHF.

This chain joins TRBV20-1 and TRBJ1-1; D uncertain. CDR3 length: 11 residues. CDR1 DFQATT and CDR2 SNEGSKA come from the germline V gene (reference sequence). CDR3 region: CGSPANTEAFF. The CDR3 DNA sequence: TGCGGGTCTCCAGCGAACACTGAAGCTTTCTTT.

The rearrangement joins TRBV7-2 to TRBJ2-1; no reliable D call. The ends were cut back, 0 bases at V and 7 bases at J, with 4 bases in the middle. The germline V gene encodes CDR1 SGHTA and CDR2 FQGNSA. This CDR3 region has 12 residues. CDR3 protein: CASSLAPNEQFF. The DNA of the CDR3 is TGTGCCAGCAGCTTAGCCCCGAATGAGCAGTTCTTC.

The chain joins TRBV12-3 or TRBV12-4 to TRBJ2-1; 12 bases are shared with TRBD2. This CDR3 is 14 amino acids long. Germline trimming cut 6 bases from V and 10 bases from J; bases unmatched to any gene: 7. The CDR3 DNA reads as TGTGCCAGCAGACCTAGCGGGAGGGCCCGGGAGCAGTTCTTC. This codes for CASRPSGRAREQFF.

This chain connects TRBV24-1 to TRBJ2-3; 10 bases agree with TRBD1. This CDR3 region has 16 residues. Per germline, CDR1 KGHDR and CDR2 SFDVKD. V shed 9 bases, J shed 6 bases, and the junction held 14 bases outside the gene matches. CDR3 sequence: CATETHRDRGRDTQYF. CDR3 DNA: TGTGCCACCGAAACCCACCGGGACAGGGGACGGGATACGCAGTATTTT.

This chain joins TRBV10-1 and TRBJ2-7, with 7 bases that match TRBD1. Germline CDR1 and CDR2: WNHNN and SYGVQD (reference sequence). V trimming: 0 bases; J trimming: 3 bases; junction bases outside the gene matches: 2. The CDR3 covers 14 residues. The CDR3 DNA follows: TGCGCCAGCAGTGAGTCCAGGGGGATCTACGAGCAGTACTTC. It translates to CASSESRGIYEQYF.

This clonotype was detected a few times. The chain combines TRBV20-1 with TRBJ2-7, with no clear D. CDR1 and CDR2 from the germline V gene are DFQATT and SNEGSKA (reference sequence). V lost 0 bases to trimming and J lost 5 bases, with 11 bases between them. This CDR3 comprises 13 residues. The CDR3: CSAREARAHEQYF. In nucleotides, the CDR3 is TGCAGTGCTAGAGAGGCTCGGGCCCACGAGCAGTACTTC.

The chain is built from TRBV7-9 and TRBJ1-4; TRBD1 is a possible D gene (5 bases). The CDR3 contains 15 residues. Germline V gives CDR1 SEHNR, CDR2 FQNEAQ (reference sequence). Trimming left V 5 bases short and J 2 bases short, with 12 bases between. The CDR3 loop reads CASSPQGATNEKLFF. CDR3 bases: TGTGCCAGCAGCCCCCAAGGGGCGACTAATGAAAAACTGTTTTTT.